This T cell receptor (beta chain) stems from a study of T cell responses to AZD1222 COVID-19 vaccine. V was clipped by 3 bases and J by 5 bases; unmatched bases: 11. The germline V gene encodes CDR1 MNHNS and CDR2 SASEGT. The CDR3 spans 17 residues. Measured with immunoSEQ multiplex PCR; TCRdb has only the in-frame clones, and not every one. In the table there are 150,000 to 200,000 clones, 80% to 95% of which are singletons. The gene calls are TRBV6-1 and TRBJ2-2, with 8 bases fitting TRBD1. The sequenced sample was peripheral blood, obtained on day 0 of AZD1222 vaccination. The TCR was taken from an adult in good health. The CDR3 bases are TGTGCCAGCAGTGAGCGCAGGGGGCGCTGGGGGACCGGGGAGCTGTTTTTT. Translation gives CASSERRGRWGTGELFF.